This section outlines one TCR beta chain sequence together with its context. This record belongs to a study of blood T cell repertoires in COVID-19. About the study: Spain, Italy and the United States supplied samples that represented acute and convalescent COVID-19. The analysed material was cDNA or gDNA that came from T cells, B-cell-depleted T cells, or PBMCs.

The CDR3 sequence is 16 residues long. CDR1 MNHNS and CDR2 SASEGT come from the germline V gene. Trimming took 0 bases from V and 4 from J, leaving 15 bases between them. Sequencing was performed with immunoSEQ multiplex PCR; in TCRdb, only in-frame clones are kept and a portion is missing. The repertoire holds roughly 52,000 clones, 89% seen once, with around 20% in the top ten. The sequenced material came from peripheral blood. The source is a human donor in a cohort sampled during active COVID-19. The chain carries TRBV6-1 and TRBJ1-2; D perhaps matches TRBD1 (5 bases). The CDR3 DNA sequence: TGTGCCAGCAGTGAAGCACCCCTCTACAGGAGCTATGGCTACACCTTC. As protein: CASSEAPLYRSYGYTF.